Below, 32 T cell receptor beta chains from the same sample are listed, as sequenced in a study of control samples from healthy donors and cancer patients. Method: immunoSEQ multiplex PCR; TCRdb's copy keeps in-frame clones and lacks some. The table has some 120,000 clones, roughly 91% seen once. Sequenced input: PBMCs. The receptor set was obtained from a man over 45 with head and neck cancer.

The chain joins TRBV5-1 to TRBJ2-5; D is possibly TRBD1 (5 bases). CDR1 and CDR2 (germline): SGHRS, YFSETQ. CDR3 length: 15 residues. The V and J ends lost 0 bases and 4 bases respectively, with 13 bases between them. CDR3: CASSLGTQLGETQYF. CDR3 nucleotide sequence: TGCGCCAGCAGCTTGGGGACACAACTGGGAGAGACCCAGTACTTC. The full variable domain, in which reference TRBV5-1 and TRBJ2-5 provide the parts outside the CDR3, is KAGVTQTPRYLIKTRGQQVTLSCSPISGHRSVSWYQQTPGQGLQFLFEYFSETQRNKGNFPGRFSGRQFSNSRSEMNVSTLELGDSALYLCASSLGTQLGETQYFGPGTRLLVL.

CDR3: CASRSGPEAFF. The CDR3 DNA reads TGTGCCAGCAGGTCGGGCCCTGAAGCTTTCTTT. This chain uses TRBV28 with TRBJ1-1; the D is unclear. The CDR3 is made up of 11 amino acids. V was shortened by 6 bases and J by 6 bases, with 8 bases between the two germline ends. Germline lookup yields CDR1 MDHEN and CDR2 SYDVKM.

The V call is TRBV5-1, the J call TRBJ2-3; possible D gene TRBD2, 6 bases. V was pared by 2 bases and J by 0 bases, with 13 bases between. Germline V gives CDR1 SGHRS, CDR2 YFSETQ. The CDR3 has 16 amino acids. The DNA for the CDR3 is TGCGCCAGCAGCTTTGGGACTTCGACTAGCACAGATACGCAGTATTTT. Amino acids: CASSFGTSTSTDTQYF.

The gene calls are TRBV11-2 and TRBJ2-5; 9 bases line up with TRBD2. The CDR3 loop spans 16 amino acids. Germline-derived CDR1 and CDR2 are SGHAT and FQNNGV. V shed 3 bases, J shed 6 bases, and the junction held 11 bases outside the gene matches. CDR3: CASSLAGGGRVKTQYF. CDR3 nucleotides: TGTGCCAGCAGCTTGGCGGGAGGGGGGCGTGTAAAGACCCAGTACTTC.

The V call is TRBV5-1, the J call TRBJ1-2, with D possibly TRBD1 on 6 matching bases. Germline CDR1 reads SGHRS; CDR2 reads YFSETQ. V was shortened by 3 bases and J by 8 bases, with 23 bases between the two germline ends. This CDR3 spans 16 amino acids. The CDR3 nucleotides read TGCGCCAGCAGCTGGGGGCTAACCGGGACCCAGGAGGGCTACACCTTC. Translating it yields CASSWGLTGTQEGYTF.

J is TRBJ2-4 and V is TRBV28, with D hard to call. Trimming stripped 4 bases from V and 0 bases from J, with 10 bases between. The germline gives CDR1 MDHEN, CDR2 SYDVKM. The CDR3 contains 15 residues. For the CDR3, the DNA is TGTGCCAGCAGTTCTCCCGGGCTAGCCAAAAACATTCAGTACTTC. Protein: CASSSPGLAKNIQYF.

The chain joins TRBV6-5 to TRBJ2-7; 11 bases map to TRBD1. The V gene end was trimmed by 0 bases and the J gene end by 5 bases; junction bases not matched to a gene: 6. The V gene's germline CDR1 is MNHEY and CDR2 SVGAGI. There are 16 residues in the CDR3. CDR3 amino acids: CASSYSWTGGKNEQYF. The CDR3 region has the DNA TGTGCCAGCAGTTACTCCTGGACAGGGGGCAAGAACGAGCAGTACTTC.

The chain is built from TRBV7-8 and TRBJ2-1; tentative D call: TRBD1 (6 bases). Germline assignment: CDR1 SGHVS and CDR2 FQNEAQ. The CDR3 is 15 amino acids. Trimming pared 5 bases from V and 0 bases from J, leaving 11 bases between. The CDR3 protein is CASSPRDISYNEQFF. As DNA, the CDR3 is TGTGCCAGCAGCCCCCGGGACATCTCCTACAATGAGCAGTTCTTC.

This clone occurred once. The V gene is TRBV11-2, the J gene TRBJ2-7; no clear D gene. Trimming removed 2 bases at V and 0 bases at J, with 5 bases between. The CDR3 loop spans 13 amino acids. The germline gives CDR1 SGHAT, CDR2 FQNNGV. The CDR3 DNA is TGTGCCAGCAGCTTAACCTACTCCTACGAGCAGTACTTC. Its protein is CASSLTYSYEQYF.

This sequence joins TRBV5-1 and TRBJ2-7, with D unresolved. There are 15 residues in the CDR3. Trimming stripped 3 bases from V and 0 bases from J, with 13 bases between. Looked up from germline, CDR1 is SGHRS and CDR2 is YFSETQ. The CDR3 DNA reads as TGCGCCAGCAGCTCGGACGGTGGTCCCTCCTACGAGCAGTACTTC. Protein sequence: CASSSDGGPSYEQYF.

Remarks on this clone: The sample holds other DNA sequences that translate to the same CDR3. CDR3 region: CASRKQGMNTEAFF. CDR3 in DNA: TGTGCCAGCAGGAAACAGGGCATGAACACTGAAGCTTTCTTT. The chain combines TRBV6-5 with TRBJ1-1, with a tentative D call TRBD1 (6 bases). Germline V lookup: CDR1 MNHEY, CDR2 SVGAGI. The CDR3 length is 14 residues. Trimming left V 6 bases short and J 0 bases short, with 11 bases between.

This chain uses TRBV11-3 with TRBJ1-1; tentative D call: TRBD1 (5 bases). The CDR3 runs to 14 residues. V lost 5 bases, J lost 0 bases, and 10 bases lay in between. Looked up from germline, CDR1 is SGHNT and CDR2 is YENEEA. The CDR3 reads CASSQGLMNTEAFF. The CDR3 bases are TGTGCCAGCAGCCAGGGACTGATGAACACTGAAGCTTTCTTT. The variable domain in full, completed from reference TRBV11-3 and TRBJ1-1, reads EAGVVQSPRYKIIEKKQPVAFWCNPISGHNTLYWYLQNLGQGPELLIRYENEEAVDDSQLPKDRFSAERLKGVDSTLKIQPAELGDSAVYLCASSQGLMNTEAFFGQGTRLTVV.

V usage is TRBV5-3 and J usage is TRBJ2-7; tentatively, D is TRBD1 (5 bases). TRBV5-3 is given ORF status, its function remaining uncertain. Trimming took 7 bases from V and 3 from J, leaving 14 bases between them. The CDR3 has 13 residues. The CDR3 DNA reads TGTGCCAGACGTGAGGACACTTACTACGAGCAGTACTTC. Translated, it gives CARREDTYYEQYF.

There are a few counts of this clone. This chain connects TRBV5-4 to TRBJ1-2; TRBD1 matches at 7 bases. The CDR3 has 14 amino acids. Trimming at V came to 4 bases and at J to 5 bases, leaving 8 bases not matched to a gene. CDR1 is SGHNT, CDR2 YYREEE, per germline (reference sequence). CDR3 coding DNA: TGTGCCAGCAGCCCCGATGGGACAGATTATGGCTACACCTTC. This translates into CASSPDGTDYGYTF.

The chain recombines TRBV6-6 with TRBJ1-5; TRBD1 is a possible D gene (6 bases). Germline assignment: CDR1 MNHNY and CDR2 SVGAGI (reference sequence). The length of the CDR3 is 15 residues. Trimming pared 0 bases from V and 7 bases from J, leaving 13 bases between. The CDR3 DNA reads as TGTGCCAGCAGTTACTCATGGGGGCCACAACAGCCCCAGCATTTT. It specifies CASSYSWGPQQPQHF.

CDR3 loop: CASSQGDQGDSYEQYF. The CDR3 DNA follows: TGCGCCAGCAGTCAAGGGGATCAGGGGGACTCCTACGAGCAGTACTTC. The J gene is TRBJ2-7, the V gene TRBV23-1; 7 nucleotides match TRBD1. TRBV23-1 is recorded as an ORF, its role being uncertain. V gave up 2 bases and J gave up 0 bases; unmatched junction bases: 7. CDR3 size: 16 residues.

The V and J genes are TRBV6-1 and TRBJ1-6, with D possibly TRBD1 on 5 matching bases. Germline V gene lookup returns CDR1 MNHNS and CDR2 SASEGT. This CDR3 has 15 residues. V was clipped by 2 bases and J by 8 bases, with 13 bases between them. The DNA of the CDR3 is TGTGCCAGCAGTGAACGGGGCAGGGTAGATTCACCCCTCCACTTT. It specifies CASSERGRVDSPLHF.

This clone has just one count. The chain combines TRBV6-5 with TRBJ1-1, with a possible D match to TRBD1 (5 bases). V shed 8 bases and J shed 4 bases, with 14 bases lying between them. The germline gives CDR1 MNHEY, CDR2 SVGAGI. This CDR3 region has 13 residues. CDR3 residues: CASGAIPSTEAFF. In nucleotides, the CDR3 is TGTGCCAGCGGGGCAATTCCATCCACTGAAGCTTTCTTT.

This sequence joins TRBV7-2 and TRBJ2-6; possibly TRBD1 for D (6 bases). V shed 3 bases and J shed 4 bases, with 10 bases lying between them. Germline lookup yields CDR1 SGHTA and CDR2 FQGNSA. The CDR3 loop spans 15 amino acids. DNA for the CDR3: TGTGCCAGCAGCTTCGCAGGGGCCGGGGCCAACGTCCTGACTTTC. Its protein product is CASSFAGAGANVLTF.

The chain employs TRBV6-5 and TRBJ1-1, with 7 positions matching TRBD1. Germline V lookup: CDR1 MNHEY, CDR2 SVGAGI. The CDR3 consists of 15 residues. V dropped 2 bases and J dropped 5; count of bases not matched to a gene: 8. DNA of the CDR3: TGTGCCAGCAGTTACAGAGGGGGCACGGGGACTGAAGCTTTCTTT. This encodes CASSYRGGTGTEAFF.

The V and J genes are TRBV7-9 and TRBJ2-7; TRBD1 matches 9 bases. Trimming cost V 5 bases and J 7 bases; bases outside gene matches: 6. This CDR3 spans 13 amino acids. Per the germline V gene, CDR1 is SEHNR and CDR2 is FQNEAQ (reference sequence). CDR3 amino acids: CASSPPGQGEQYF. CDR3 nucleotide sequence: TGTGCCAGCAGCCCACCGGGACAGGGTGAGCAGTACTTC.

The rearrangement links TRBV9 to TRBJ1-2, with D unclear. The CDR3 length is 15 residues. CDR1 and CDR2 from the germline V gene are SGDLS and YYNGEE. Trimming pared 0 bases from V and 0 bases from J, leaving 9 bases between. As DNA, the CDR3 is TGTGCCAGCAGCGTAGCGGGAGTAGCTAACTATGGCTACACCTTC. Residues: CASSVAGVANYGYTF.

This chain connects TRBV27 to TRBJ2-7; D call uncertain. Germline assignment: CDR1 MNHEY and CDR2 SMNVEV (reference sequence). V was trimmed by 4 bases and J by 1 base, leaving 11 bases between them. CDR3 length: 14 amino acids. Here the CDR3 reads CASSYSSISYEQYF. DNA of the CDR3: TGTGCCAGCAGTTACAGCTCTATTTCCTACGAGCAGTACTTC.

The gene calls are TRBV7-9 and TRBJ2-1, with D possibly being TRBD1 (6 bases). V lost 7 bases, J lost 4 bases, and 11 bases lay in between. The germline gives CDR1 SEHNR, CDR2 FQNEAQ (reference sequence). The CDR3 loop spans 13 amino acids. CDR3 nucleotide sequence: TGTGCCAGCATCAGGGGAGTGTACAATGAGCAGTTCTTC. It translates to CASIRGVYNEQFF.

The V and J genes are TRBV6-2 or TRBV6-3 and TRBJ2-3, with a possible D match to TRBD2 (5 bases). Between the trimmed V and J ends, which lost 6 bases and 6 bases, there was a span of 10 bases. The germline V gene has CDR1 MNHEY and CDR2 SVGEGT. The CDR3 is 12 amino acids. The CDR3 loop is CASSSSGDTQYF. The CDR3 DNA reads TGTGCCAGCAGCTCCAGCGGCGATACGCAGTATTTT.

Only one count was recorded for this clone. The chain has TRBV27 and TRBJ2-1; 10 bases match TRBD2. V was pared by 6 bases and J by 1 base, with 3 bases of the junction left unmatched. This CDR3 contains 15 residues. The germline V gene has CDR1 MNHEY and CDR2 SMNVEV (reference sequence). CDR3 in DNA: TGTGCCAGCAGGCCTAGCGGGGGTTCCTACAATGAGCAGTTCTTC. This translates into CASRPSGGSYNEQFF.

V and J are TRBV16 and TRBJ1-2; possibly TRBD1 for D (6 bases). The CDR3 has 20 residues. Between the trimmed V and J ends, which lost 5 bases and 0 bases, there was a span of 28 bases. Germline V gene lookup returns CDR1 KGHSY and CDR2 FQNENV. CDR3 sequence reads: CASSTPTGRIPGPSNYGYTF. The DNA of the CDR3 is TGTGCCAGCAGCACCCCGACAGGCCGCATTCCCGGCCCCTCTAACTATGGCTACACCTTC. The whole variable domain, filled in from reference TRBV16 and TRBJ1-2, reads GEEVAQTPKHLVRGEGQKAKLYCAPIKGHSYVFWYQQVLKNEFKFLISFQNENVFDETGMPKERFSAKCLPNSPCSLEIQATKLEDSAVYFCASSTPTGRIPGPSNYGYTFGSGTRLTVV.

J is TRBJ1-4 and V is TRBV30; D call uncertain. V lost 0 bases, J lost 5 bases, and 13 bases lay in between. Germline lookup yields CDR1 GTSNPN and CDR2 SVGIG (reference sequence). The CDR3 has 15 amino acids. The DNA for the CDR3 is TGTGCCTGGAGTGTACTACGGGCAGACAATGAAAAACTGTTTTTT. Translation: CAWSVLRADNEKLFF. The whole variable domain, remainder taken from reference TRBV30 and TRBJ1-4, is SQTIHQWPATLVQPVGSPLSLECTVEGTSNPNLYWYRQAAGRGLQLLFYSVGIGQISSEVPQNLSASRPQDRQFILSSKKLLLSDSGFYLCAWSVLRADNEKLFFGSGTQLSVL.

This rearrangement joins TRBV5-4 to TRBJ1-4; maybe TRBD1 (5 bases). The CDR3 sequence is 15 residues long. The germline CDR1 and CDR2 sequences are SGHNT and YYREEE (reference sequence). V shed 0 bases and J shed 0 bases, with 6 bases lying between them. The CDR3 bases are TGTGCCAGCAGCTTGGGGGGCGCAACTAATGAAAAACTGTTTTTT. Protein: CASSLGGATNEKLFF.

CDR3 bases: TGTGCCAGCAGCGGGGGGGCAGATACGCAGTATTTT. This encodes CASSGGADTQYF. This chain links TRBV12-3 or TRBV12-4 with TRBJ2-3, with 8 bases identical to TRBD2. The CDR3 extends over 12 amino acids. V shed 6 bases and J 4 bases; nucleotides not matched to a gene: 0.

J is TRBJ2-2 and V is TRBV28; D is perhaps TRBD2 (5 bases). This CDR3 has 13 residues. Deletions cut 5 bases from V and 3 bases from J, with 7 bases between. Germline CDR1 is MDHEN and CDR2 is SYDVKM. The CDR3 DNA follows: TGTGCCAGCAGTAGCGGTCACACCGGGGAGCTGTTTTTT. This gives the protein CASSSGHTGELFF.

The chain links TRBV30 to TRBJ2-5; 11 bases fit TRBD2. The CDR3 loop spans 16 amino acids. CDR1 GTSNPN and CDR2 SVGIG come from the germline V gene (reference sequence). The V segment lost 3 bases and the J segment 5 bases; nucleotides outside the gene matches: 11. CDR3 residues: CAWSPGVAGGRETQYF. In nucleotides, the CDR3 is TGTGCCTGGAGCCCCGGGGTAGCGGGGGGGCGGGAGACCCAGTACTTC.